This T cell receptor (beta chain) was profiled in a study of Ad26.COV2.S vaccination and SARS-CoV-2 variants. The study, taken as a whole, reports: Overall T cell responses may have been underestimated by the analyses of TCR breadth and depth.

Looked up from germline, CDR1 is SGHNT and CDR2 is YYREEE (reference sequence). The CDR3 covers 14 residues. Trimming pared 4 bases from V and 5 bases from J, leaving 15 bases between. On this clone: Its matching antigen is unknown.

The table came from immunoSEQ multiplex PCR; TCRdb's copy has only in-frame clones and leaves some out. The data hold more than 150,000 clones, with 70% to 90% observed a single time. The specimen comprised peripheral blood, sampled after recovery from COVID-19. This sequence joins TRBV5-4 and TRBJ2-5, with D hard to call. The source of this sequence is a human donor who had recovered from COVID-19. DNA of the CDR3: TGTGCCAGCAGCCCGACTCCTGATCGGGAGACCCAGTACTTC. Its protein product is CASSPTPDRETQYF.